This T cell receptor beta chain was sequenced for a study of early T cells in non-severe SARS-CoV-2 infection. Study information: It was bulk RNA from unsorted whole blood that was sequenced, and the chains were unpaired.

CDR1 and CDR2 (germline): SGHKS, YYEKEE (reference sequence). The CDR3 sequence is 14 residues long. V lost 8 bases and J lost 2, with 15 bases in between. This clonotype appeared a few times. Its antigen is as yet unknown. Individually, cDNA molecules had unique molecular identifiers attached to them. TCRdb fed the 5' RACE reads into MiXCR, producing one record per CDR3 protein. The table lists over 75,000 distinct CDR3 sequences, 15% of them singletons. Study-wide points: Matches to VDJdb favored anti-spike CD8 responses and missed private and CD4 specificities.

The TCR comes from an adult who was a healthcare worker with PCR-confirmed SARS-CoV-2 infection or an uninfected control (not recorded which). The chain has TRBV5-5 and TRBJ2-3; D gene unclear. Sequencing input: whole blood. CDR3 sequence (DNA): TGTGCCAGTAAAGCTTCACTGAACACAGATACGCAGTATTTT. It specifies CASKASLNTDTQYF.